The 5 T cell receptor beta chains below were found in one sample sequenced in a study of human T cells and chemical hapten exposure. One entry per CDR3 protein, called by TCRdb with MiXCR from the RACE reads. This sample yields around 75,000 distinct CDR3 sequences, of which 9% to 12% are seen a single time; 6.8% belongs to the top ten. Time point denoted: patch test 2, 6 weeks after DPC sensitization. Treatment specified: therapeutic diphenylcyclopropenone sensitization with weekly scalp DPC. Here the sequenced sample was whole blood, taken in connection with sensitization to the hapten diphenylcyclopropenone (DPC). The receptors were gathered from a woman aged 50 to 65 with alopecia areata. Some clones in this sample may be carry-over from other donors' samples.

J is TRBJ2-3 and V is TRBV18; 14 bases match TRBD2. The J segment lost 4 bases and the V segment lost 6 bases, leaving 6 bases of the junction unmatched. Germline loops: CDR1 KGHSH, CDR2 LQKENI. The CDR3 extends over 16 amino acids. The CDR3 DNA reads TGTGCCAGCTCCCCGGGACTAGCGGGAGCCCCAGATACGCAGTATTTT. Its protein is CASSPGLAGAPDTQYF.

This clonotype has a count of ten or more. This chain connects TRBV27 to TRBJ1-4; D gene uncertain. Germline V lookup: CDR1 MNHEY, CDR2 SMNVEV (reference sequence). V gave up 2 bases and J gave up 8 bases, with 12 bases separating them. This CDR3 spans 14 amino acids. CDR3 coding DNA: TGTGCCAGCAGTTTAATGGTGGGAGTGGAAAAACTGTTTTTT. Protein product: CASSLMVGVEKLFF.

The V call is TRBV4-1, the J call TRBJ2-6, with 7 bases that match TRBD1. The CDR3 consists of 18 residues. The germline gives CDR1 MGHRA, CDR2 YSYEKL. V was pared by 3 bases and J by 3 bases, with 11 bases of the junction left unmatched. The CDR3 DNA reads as TGCGCCAGCAGCCACGAACCCGGGACAGCGATTGGGGCCAACGTCCTGACTTTC. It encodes CASSHEPGTAIGANVLTF.

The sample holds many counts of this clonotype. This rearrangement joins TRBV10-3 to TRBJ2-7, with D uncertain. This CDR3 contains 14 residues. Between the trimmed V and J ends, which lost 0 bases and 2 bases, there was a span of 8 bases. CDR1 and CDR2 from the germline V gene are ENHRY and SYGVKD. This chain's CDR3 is CAISESWGPYEQYF. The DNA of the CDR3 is TGTGCCATCAGTGAGTCGTGGGGTCCCTACGAGCAGTACTTC.

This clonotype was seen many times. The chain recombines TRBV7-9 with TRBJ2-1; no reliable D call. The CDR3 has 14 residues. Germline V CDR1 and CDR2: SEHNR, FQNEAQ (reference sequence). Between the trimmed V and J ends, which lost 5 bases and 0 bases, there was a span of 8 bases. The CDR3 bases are TGTGCCAGCAGCGAACTAAGCTCCTACAATGAGCAGTTCTTC. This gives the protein CASSELSSYNEQFF. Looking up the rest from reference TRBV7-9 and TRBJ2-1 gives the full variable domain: DTGVSQNPRHKITKRGQNVTFRCDPISEHNRLYWYRQTLGQGPEFLTYFQNEAQLEKSRLLSDRFSAERPKGSFSTLEIQRTEQGDSAMYLCASSELSSYNEQFFGPGTRLTVL.